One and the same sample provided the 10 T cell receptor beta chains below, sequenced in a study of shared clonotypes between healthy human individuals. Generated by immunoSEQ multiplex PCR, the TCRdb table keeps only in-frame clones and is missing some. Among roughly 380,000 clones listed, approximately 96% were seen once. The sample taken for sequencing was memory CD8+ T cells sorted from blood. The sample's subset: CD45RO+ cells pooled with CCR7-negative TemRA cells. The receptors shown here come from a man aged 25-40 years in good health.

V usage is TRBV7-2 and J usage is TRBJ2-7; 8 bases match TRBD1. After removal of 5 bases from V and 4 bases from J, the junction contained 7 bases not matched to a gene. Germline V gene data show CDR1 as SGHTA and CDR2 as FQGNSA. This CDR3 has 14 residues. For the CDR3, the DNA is TGTGCCAGCAGCACGGACAGGGCTAGATACGAGCAGTACTTC. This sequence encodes CASSTDRARYEQYF. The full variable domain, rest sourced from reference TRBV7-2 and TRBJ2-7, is GAGVSQSPSNKVTEKGKDVELRCDPISGHTALYWYRQSLGQGLEFLIYFQGNSAPDKSGLPSDRFSAERTGGSVSTLTIQRTQQEDSAVYLCASSTDRARYEQYFGPGTRLTVT.

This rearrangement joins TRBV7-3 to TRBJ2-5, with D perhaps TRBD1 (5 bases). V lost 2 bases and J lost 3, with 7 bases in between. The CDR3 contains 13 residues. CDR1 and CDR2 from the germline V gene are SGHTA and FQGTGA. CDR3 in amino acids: CASSLSREETQYF. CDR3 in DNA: TGTGCCAGCAGCTTATCCAGGGAAGAGACCCAGTACTTC.

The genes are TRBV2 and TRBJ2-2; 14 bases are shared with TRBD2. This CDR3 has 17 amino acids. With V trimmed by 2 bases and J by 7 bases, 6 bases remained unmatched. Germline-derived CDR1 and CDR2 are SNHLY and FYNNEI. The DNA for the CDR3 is TGTGCCAGCAGTGAACCGACTAGCGGGAGGGCGAACGGGGAGCTGTTTTTT. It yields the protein CASSEPTSGRANGELFF.

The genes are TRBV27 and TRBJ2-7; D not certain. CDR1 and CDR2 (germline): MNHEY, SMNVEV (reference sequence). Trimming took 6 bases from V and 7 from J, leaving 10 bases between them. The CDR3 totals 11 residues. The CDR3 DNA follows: TGTGCCAGCAGGCGCGCTGGGGAGCAGTACTTC. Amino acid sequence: CASRRAGEQYF.

In DNA, the CDR3 is TGTGCCAGCAGCTTGTGGCTCGGATACGAGCAGTACTTC. Its translation: CASSLWLGYEQYF. The rearrangement links TRBV5-5 to TRBJ2-7; D not resolved. This CDR3 contains 13 residues. V dropped 1 base and J dropped 4 bases, with 9 bases sitting between them. Germline V gene sequence: CDR1 SGHKS, CDR2 YYEKEE (reference sequence). Based on the CDR3 plus reference TRBV5-5 and TRBJ2-7, the full variable domain is DAGVTQSPTHLIKTRGQQVTLRCSPISGHKSVSWYQQVLGQGPQFIFQYYEKEERGRGNFPDRFSARQFPNYSSELNVNALLLGDSALYLCASSLWLGYEQYFGPGTRLTVT.

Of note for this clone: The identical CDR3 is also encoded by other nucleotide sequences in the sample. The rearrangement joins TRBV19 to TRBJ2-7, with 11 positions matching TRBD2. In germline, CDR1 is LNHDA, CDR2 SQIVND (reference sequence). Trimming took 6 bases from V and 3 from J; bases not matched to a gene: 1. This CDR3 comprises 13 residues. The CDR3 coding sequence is TGTGCCAGTAGCGGGACTAGCGGCTACGAGCAGTACTTC. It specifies CASSGTSGYEQYF.

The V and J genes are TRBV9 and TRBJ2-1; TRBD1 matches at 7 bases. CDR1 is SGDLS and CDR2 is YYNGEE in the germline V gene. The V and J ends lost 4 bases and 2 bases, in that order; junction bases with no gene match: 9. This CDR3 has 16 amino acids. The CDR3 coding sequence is TGTGCCAGCAGCACCAGGTCGGGACAGCCCTACAATGAGCAGTTCTTC. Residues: CASSTRSGQPYNEQFF.

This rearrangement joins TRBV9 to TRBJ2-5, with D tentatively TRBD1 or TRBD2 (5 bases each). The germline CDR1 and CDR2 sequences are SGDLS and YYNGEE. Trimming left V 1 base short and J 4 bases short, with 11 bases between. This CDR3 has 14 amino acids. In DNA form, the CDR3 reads TGTGCCAGCAGCGTAAACCCGGGGCCAGAGACCCAGTACTTC. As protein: CASSVNPGPETQYF.

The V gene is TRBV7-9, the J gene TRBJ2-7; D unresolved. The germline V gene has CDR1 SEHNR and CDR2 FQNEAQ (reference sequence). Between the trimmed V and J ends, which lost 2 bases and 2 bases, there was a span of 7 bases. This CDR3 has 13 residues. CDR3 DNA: TGTGCCAGCAGCTTATCAGCAACCTACGAGCAGTACTTC. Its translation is CASSLSATYEQYF.

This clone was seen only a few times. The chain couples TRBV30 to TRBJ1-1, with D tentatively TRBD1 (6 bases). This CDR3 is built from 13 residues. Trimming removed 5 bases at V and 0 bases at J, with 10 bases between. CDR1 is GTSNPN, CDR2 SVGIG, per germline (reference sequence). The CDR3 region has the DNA TGTGCCTGGGGCCGGGACATGAACACTGAAGCTTTCTTT. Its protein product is CAWGRDMNTEAFF.